Listed here is a single T cell receptor (beta chain). Sequencing used immunoSEQ multiplex PCR; TCRdb keeps in-frame clones, though not all of them. Among about 140,000 clones, 88% were seen once, and the ten largest hold 2.5%. The record originates from a study of blood T cell repertoires in COVID-19. The specimen was peripheral blood. The clonotype originates from a human donor with COVID-19, enrolled during active disease. The donor label of this sample is uncertain.

Here the CDR3 reads CASSQNPDTGELFF. CDR3 DNA: TGTGCCAGCAGCCAAAACCCGGACACCGGGGAGCTGTTTTTT. The chain couples TRBV9 to TRBJ2-2; no reliable D call. The CDR3 runs 14 residues. The germline V gene encodes CDR1 SGDLS and CDR2 YYNGEE. Trimming removed 4 bases from V and 3 bases from J, with 10 bases in between.